This is a list of T cell receptor beta chains from one sample in a study of blood T cell repertoires in COVID-19. Profiled with immunoSEQ multiplex PCR; TCRdb holds only in-frame clones, not every one. This table holds 75,000 to 80,000 clones, 88% found once. The sample taken for sequencing was peripheral blood. These receptor sequences come from a human donor in a cohort sampled during active COVID-19. Each CDR3 is given with its conserved first and last residue. A D gene is named only where the DNA matches it firmly. Rows may omit the clone size; those that give it use once, few, many or a size class.

TRBJ1-5 TRBD1 - TRBV6-6 CASSSRGLQPQHF TGTGCCAGCAGTTCCAGGGGGCTTCAGCCCCAGCATTTT
TRBJ2-6 - few TRBV18 CASSGETGANVLTF TGTGCCAGCTCCGGGGAAACTGGGGCCAACGTCCTGACTTTC
TRBJ1-1 - - TRBV5-4 CASSFRGQMNTEAFF TGTGCCAGCAGCTTTAGAGGACAGATGAACACTGAAGCTTTCTTT
TRBJ1-2 - - TRBV19 CASSSDRLWGYTF TGTGCCAGTAGTTCCGACAGGTTGTGGGGCTACACCTTC
TRBJ2-5 TRBD1 - TRBV6-5 CASSRGLQETQYF TGTGCCAGCAGCAGGGGGCTTCAAGAGACCCAATACTTC
TRBJ1-2 - - TRBV6-1 CASSESYKNYGYTF TGTGCCAGCAGTGAATCTTACAAGAACTATGGCTACACCTTC
TRBJ2-3 TRBD1 - TRBV11-2 CASRSGTELGDTQYF TGTGCCAGCAGGAGTGGGACAGAGCTTGGAGATACGCAGTATTTT
TRBJ2-6 - - TRBV5-6 CASSWTVLSGANVLTF TGTGCCAGCAGCTGGACAGTTCTCTCTGGGGCCAACGTCCTGACTTTC
TRBJ1-3 - few TRBV5-1 CASTGRREDTIYF TGCGCCAGCACGGGGAGAAGGGAAGACACCATATATTTT
TRBJ1-4 - - TRBV5-1 CASSSGSGFDEKLFF TGCGCCAGCAGCTCCGGCTCAGGGTTTGATGAAAAACTGTTTTTT
TRBJ2-4 - - TRBV6-2/TRBV6-3 CASSYSGVAKNIQYF TGTGCCAGCAGTTACTCCGGGGTCGCCAAAAACATTCAGTACTTC
TRBJ1-6 TRBD1 few TRBV18 CASSTVDRESSPLHF TGTGCCAGCTCAACCGTGGACAGGGAAAGTTCACCCCTCCACTTT
TRBJ1-5 - few TRBV7-2 CASSPKGSAEQGPQHF TGTGCCAGCAGCCCCAAGGGGTCGGCAGAGCAGGGGCCCCAGCATTTT
TRBJ1-1 - - TRBV19 CASSSRNTEAFF TGTGCCAGTAGTAGCAGGAACACTGAAGCTTTCTTT
TRBJ2-3 TRBD2 - TRBV5-1 CASSLGAGGPSGTDTQYF TGCGCCAGCAGCTTGGGAGCGGGGGGGCCCTCGGGCACAGATACGCAGTATTTT
TRBJ1-5 TRBD1 - TRBV28 CASRPGQGSNQPQHF TGTGCCAGCAGACCGGGACAGGGGAGCAATCAGCCCCAGCATTTT
TRBJ1-1 - - TRBV6-2/TRBV6-3 CASSYSGGNTEAFF TGTGCCAGCAGTTACTCCGGGGGAAACACTGAAGCTTTCTTT
TRBJ1-1 TRBD1 - TRBV7-9 CASSSGQGGKAFF TGTGCCAGCAGCTCCGGACAGGGGGGGAAAGCTTTCTTT
TRBJ2-2 - - TRBV2 CASSPDTGLGTGELFF TGTGCCAGCAGTCCGGACACAGGGTTGGGAACCGGGGAGCTGTTTTTT
TRBJ2-7 - once TRBV5-6 CASSLGVGHYEQYF TGTGCCAGCAGCCTTGGAGTTGGCCACTACGAGCAGTACTTC
TRBJ1-2 - - TRBV2 CASSGAGNSYTF TGTGCCAGCAGTGGGGCGGGGAACAGCTACACCTTC
TRBJ2-5 TRBD2 - TRBV3-1/TRBV3-2 CASSHFTSGKETQYF TGTGCCAGCAGCCACTTCACTAGCGGGAAAGAGACCCAGTACTTC
TRBJ1-4 - - TRBV6-5 CASSTQGTSNEKLFF TGTGCCAGCAGTACCCAGGGAACGTCTAATGAAAAACTGTTTTTT
TRBJ2-1 TRBD2 - TRBV7-2 CASSLDSGISYNEQFF TGTGCCAGCAGCTTAGATAGCGGGATTTCCTACAATGAGCAGTTCTTC
TRBJ2-2 TRBD1 - TRBV7-2 CASSLAGQGLNTGELFF TGTGCCAGCAGCTTAGCGGGACAGGGTTTGAACACCGGGGAGCTGTTTTTT
TRBJ1-2 - - TRBV5-1 CASSLDSYGYTF TGCGCCAGCAGCTTGGATAGCTATGGCTACACCTTC
TRBJ2-7 - - TRBV5-1 CASSLAGYHYEQYF TGCGCCAGCAGCTTGGCGGGATACCACTACGAGCAGTACTTC
TRBJ2-7 TRBD1 - TRBV19 CASSRTGGSYEQYF TGTGCCAGTAGCCGGACAGGGGGCAGCTACGAGCAGTACTTC
TRBJ2-3 TRBD2 - TRBV9 CASSAPELERGNADTQYF TGTGCCAGCAGCGCGCCTGAGCTTGAGCGGGGTAACGCAGATACGCAGTATTTT
TRBJ2-5 TRBD2 - TRBV6-5 CATRTSLRETQYF TGTGCCACCAGGACTAGCCTCCGAGAGACCCAGTACTTC
TRBJ2-3 - - TRBV2 CASRGPQGRGPDTQYF TGTGCCAGCAGGGGCCCGCAGGGGAGGGGCCCAGATACGCAGTATTTT
TRBJ1-2 TRBD1 - TRBV28 CASSLMDRAYGYTF TGTGCCAGCAGCCTAATGGACAGGGCATATGGCTACACCTTC